This T cell receptor (beta chain) emerged from a study of T cells in Graves' hyperthyroidism and ophthalmopathy. Study as a whole: Peripheral blood sampling occurred at initial diagnosis, before any treatment.

Per the germline V gene, CDR1 is DFQATT and CDR2 is SNEGSKA (reference sequence). The length of the CDR3 is 14 residues. V shed 6 bases, J shed 9 bases, and the junction held 13 bases outside the gene matches. The study based diagnoses on clinical symptoms, serum thyroxine and TRAb, thyroid ultrasound and orbital computed tomography. Amplification of TCR beta CDR3 regions used RNA as the template. The TCR CDR3 was amplified in a first-round RT-PCR using the HTBI primer set. TCRdb itself ran the multiplex PCR reads through MiXCR, one entry per CDR3 protein. This table has fewer than 650,000 distinct CDR3 sequences, around 15% appearing once.

Sequenced sample: blood. V is TRBV20-1 and J is TRBJ2-1; TRBD1 matches at 8 bases. This sequence was found in a woman aged 35 to 49 with Graves' hyperthyroidism. CDR3 nucleotides: TGCAGTGCCCCCCCAGGGGGCGGCAATTCTGAGCAGTTCTTC. Protein sequence: CSAPPGGGNSEQFF.